These T cell receptor beta chains were read from a single sample in a study of Ad26.COV2.S vaccination and SARS-CoV-2 variants. Produced via immunoSEQ multiplex PCR; TCRdb's table is partial and in-frame only. The table records over 400,000 clones, approximately 92% of them present only once. The sample in question was peripheral blood, obtained in a trial of Ad26.COV2.S vaccine versus placebo. The receptors were gathered from a person between 18 and 65 years old who received the Ad26.COV2.S COVID-19 vaccine or a placebo. CDR3s leave out the opening cysteine and the closing phenylalanine or tryptophan.

cdr3_length,j_call,v_call,cdr3_aa
14,TRBJ2-1,TRBV3-1/TRBV3-2,ASSLWRGGADNEQF
12,TRBJ2-7,TRBV6-6,ASSARDSVYEQY
18,TRBJ2-1,TRBV11-3,ASSLEGPSGGASFNNEQF
12,TRBJ1-3,TRBV14,ASSPRDNGNTIY
12,TRBJ2-1,TRBV9,ASSVGREGNEQF
12,TRBJ1-1,TRBV11-2,ASSRTGGNNEAF
12,TRBJ2-1,TRBV6-5,ASSQRTGTREQF
13,TRBJ2-7,TRBV19,ASSINGVSRHEQY
9,TRBJ1-2,TRBV12-3/TRBV12-4,ASSPRGGYT
12,TRBJ1-4,TRBV7-6,ASSQPGVDEKLF
12,TRBJ2-2,TRBV10-2,ASREWGVGGELF
13,TRBJ1-5,TRBV15,ATSTRREGWQPQH
13,TRBJ1-4,TRBV7-9,ASSFVGTGDEKLF
12,TRBJ2-7,TRBV6-2/TRBV6-3,ASSYGQSRYEQY
13,TRBJ2-7,TRBV27,ASSNSGTGSHEQY
15,TRBJ2-1,TRBV5-1,ASSFVGRGGLDGEQF
14,TRBJ2-5,TRBV19,ASSLAHGSGQETQY
11,TRBJ1-6,TRBV19,ASMAQSGAPLH
13,TRBJ2-5,TRBV7-2,ASSLSARAQETQY
9,TRBJ2-5,TRBV13,ASSFQETQY
14,TRBJ1-1,TRBV6-2/TRBV6-3,ASSPHWAGWSTEAF
9,TRBJ2-1,TRBV29-1,SVHDTNEQF
13,TRBJ1-3,TRBV4-3,ASSQNRGSGNTIY
16,TRBJ2-4,TRBV28,VRAGGGGASQAKNIQY
13,TRBJ2-3,TRBV10-3,AISESGGRTDTQY
12,TRBJ2-6,TRBV18,ASQAGQGANVLT
12,TRBJ2-1,TRBV9,ASSVTGTANEQF
12,TRBJ1-3,TRBV28,ASSFRGPGNTIY
15,TRBJ1-6,TRBV10-2,ASTVRQAVGQGSPLH
13,TRBJ2-1,TRBV11-2,ASSVPGTGGGEQF
13,TRBJ2-7,TRBV7-9,ASSLVAGGPLEQY
12,TRBJ1-5,TRBV2,ASSDWDRRQPQH
12,TRBJ1-1,TRBV27,ASSLREGNTEAF
11,TRBJ1-1,TRBV30,ACRGAWGTEAF
12,TRBJ2-5,TRBV28,ASSLGQGGETQY
9,TRBJ2-1,TRBV28,ASRGYNEQF
16,TRBJ2-7,TRBV28,ASSLVLSGQGLTYEQY
12,TRBJ1-1,TRBV10-2,ASIRATLYTEAF
12,TRBJ2-7,TRBV6-2/TRBV6-3,ASSKGLSSYEQY
12,TRBJ2-7,TRBV19,ASGGGQSRYEQY
16,TRBJ1-1,TRBV4-3,ASSQSVPGQGFGTEAF
10,TRBJ1-2,TRBV7-2,ASTPGNYGYT
14,TRBJ2-7,TRBV7-2,ASSLERGFGTYEQY
9,TRBJ1-2,TRBV19,ASSPGGGYT
17,TRBJ1-6,TRBV3-1/TRBV3-2,ASSQDARVANPYNSPLH
16,TRBJ2-1,TRBV7-7,ASSFTPPIAGVPNEQF
9,TRBJ1-5,TRBV2,ASSEGDPRH
15,TRBJ2-5,TRBV4-2,ASGAWMDRGSQETQY
11,TRBJ2-2,TRBV7-2,ASSLGGTGQLF
14,TRBJ2-3,TRBV13,ASSLVIGAAMDTQY
13,TRBJ1-5,TRBV28,ASSPIDRVRQPQH
12,TRBJ1-5,TRBV7-2,ASSPQGYNQPQH
14,TRBJ2-3,TRBV6-4,ASSDSELVCTDTQY